The 21 T cell receptor beta chains in this list originate from one sample, sequenced in a study of regulatory T cells in long-lasting Graves disease. Libraries of TCR beta came from iRepertoire HTBI primers plus Arm-PCR of CDR3 regions. TCRdb re-derived calls from the multiplex PCR reads in MiXCR, one entry per CDR3 protein. This sample has over 200,000 distinct CDR3 sequences, with 15% to 20% found just once. The time point here: newly diagnosed GD, antithyroid drugs for less than 3 months. PBMC-extracted RNA yielded the TCR library. This sample also belongs to another study, concerning T cells in Graves' hyperthyroidism and ophthalmopathy.

The material sequenced was peripheral blood mononuclear cells (PBMCs), taken at new diagnosis, from a patient treated with antithyroid drugs. These receptor sequences come from a woman in her 30s with Graves disease.

This clonotype has more than one count but fewer than ten. It may be a read error: a sequence one base away is much more abundant. The V call is TRBV2, the J call TRBJ1-3; 8 bases fit TRBD1. Germline loops: CDR1 SNHLY, CDR2 FYNNEI. Unmatched junction bases numbered 2, after V lost 1 base and J lost 0 bases. The CDR3 sequence is 16 residues long. The CDR3 DNA reads TGTGCCAGCAGTGAAGTGGGGACAGGCTCTGGAAACACCATATATTTT. Translated: CASSEVGTGSGNTIYF.

As to this clonotype: It may be a read error: a sequence one base away is much more abundant. The chain has TRBV19 and TRBJ1-1, with 7 bases identical to TRBD1. Germline V gives CDR1 LNHDA, CDR2 SQIVND (reference sequence). V trimming: 6 bases; J trimming: 4 bases; junction bases outside the gene matches: 14. This CDR3 is built from 16 residues. The CDR3 region has the DNA TGTGCCAGTAGCAAAGGACAGGTGGATTTGCCCACTGAAGCTTTCTTT. This translates into CASSKGQVDLPTEAFF.

This clonotype was seen a handful of times. The rearrangement joins TRBV6-5 to TRBJ2-2; D remains ambiguous. The germline V gene has CDR1 MNHEY and CDR2 SVGAGI. V was pared by 2 bases and J by 1 base, with 8 bases between. The CDR3 is made up of 15 amino acids. The CDR3 DNA is TGTGCCAGCAGTTACGGGGTTATGAACACCGGGGAGCTGTTTTTT. This sequence encodes CASSYGVMNTGELFF.

This clonotype was detected many times. The chain carries TRBV6-1 and TRBJ1-6; D might be TRBD1 (6 bases). CDR3 length: 14 residues. V lost 5 bases and J lost 7, with 12 bases in between. Germline V CDR1 and CDR2: MNHNS, SASEGT. The chain's CDR3 is CASSQDSRNSPLHF. The CDR3 DNA reads TGTGCCAGCAGTCAGGACAGCCGAAATTCACCCCTCCACTTT.

Note on this clonotype: A junction boundary mismatches the germline segment, possibly from a read error. The chain carries TRBV5-1 and TRBJ2-1; D gene uncertain. CDR1 is SGHRS and CDR2 is YFSETQ in the germline V gene. This CDR3 has 14 amino acids. In nucleotides, the CDR3 is TGTGCCAGCAGCTCTGAGAGGATCCTCGATGAGCAGTTCTTC. Its protein is CASSSERILDEQFF.

This clonotype has ten or more counts. The chain is built from TRBV6-2 or TRBV6-3 and TRBJ2-7, with D possibly matching TRBD1 (6 bases). With 3 bases removed from V and 4 bases from J, the gap between germline ends came to 16 bases. The CDR3 has 15 residues. Germline CDR1 and CDR2: MNHEY and SVGEGT. The CDR3 loop reads CASSYSGQAPYEQYF. Written as DNA, the CDR3 is TGTGCCAGCAGTTATTCGGGACAAGCACCATACGAGCAGTACTTC.

This clonotype was recorded a few times. Relative to the germline gene, one junction end is altered; a read error may explain this. V is TRBV9 and J is TRBJ1-2, with a weak D call TRBD1 (5 bases). This CDR3 has 15 residues. Germline CDR1 and CDR2: SGDLS and YYNGEE. This CDR3 reads CASGVEGGTRDGYTF. In nucleotides, the CDR3 is TGTGCCAGCGGCGTAGAAGGAGGGACGCGGGATGGCTACACCTTC. Based on the CDR3 plus reference TRBV9 and TRBJ1-2, the full variable domain is DSGVTQTPKHLITATGQRVTLRCSPRSGDLSVYWYQQSLDQGLQFLIQYYNGEERAKGNILERFSAQQFPDLHSELNLSSLELGDSALYFCASGVEGGTRDGYTFGSGTRLTVV.

This clonotype was counted at least ten times. The chain uses TRBV5-5 and TRBJ1-5; D gene unclear. The CDR3 has 16 residues. CDR1 is SGHKS and CDR2 is YYEKEE in the germline V gene (reference sequence). V dropped 0 bases and J dropped 7 bases, with 17 bases sitting between them. CDR3 nucleotides: TGTGCCAGCAGCTTGGGGGTGGGCCTCTCGACCCAGCCCCAGCATTTT. Translating gives CASSLGVGLSTQPQHF. The variable domain in full, with the rest retrieved from reference TRBV5-5 and TRBJ1-5, is DAGVTQSPTHLIKTRGQQVTLRCSPISGHKSVSWYQQVLGQGPQFIFQYYEKEERGRGNFPDRFSARQFPNYSSELNVNALLLGDSALYLCASSLGVGLSTQPQHFGDGTRLSIL.

This clonotype was found many times. The chain uses TRBV6-5 and TRBJ2-3; 7 nucleotides align to TRBD2. J gave up 4 bases and V 0 bases, and 13 bases lay outside the gene matches. Germline V gene data show CDR1 as MNHEY and CDR2 as SVGAGI. The CDR3 runs 18 residues. CDR3 bases: TGTGCCAGCAGTTACTCGAATGGGGGGGTATGGAGCTCAGATACGCAGTATTTT. It yields the protein CASSYSNGGVWSSDTQYF.

This clonotype appeared many times. This rearrangement joins TRBV3-1 to TRBJ1-6, with TRBD1 matching over 8 bases. The CDR3 has 14 amino acids. Trimming removed 4 bases from V and 8 bases from J; junction bases left unmatched: 4. Germline lookup yields CDR1 LGHDT and CDR2 YNNKEL (reference sequence). The CDR3 region has the DNA TGTGCCAGCAGCCCGGACAGGGCCTATTCACCCCTCCACTTT. It translates to CASSPDRAYSPLHF.

This clonotype showed up many times. This chain links TRBV12-3 or TRBV12-4 with TRBJ1-5, with D unclear. The V end lost 5 bases, the J end lost 6 bases, and 14 bases lay between the germline ends. The CDR3 runs to 14 residues. The CDR3 DNA reads as TGTGCCAGCAGTCGGTATTTGAGTAGTCAGCCCCAGCATTTT. This codes for CASSRYLSSQPQHF.

This clonotype was seen many times. The rearrangement links TRBV27 to TRBJ1-2; no definite D call. The V and J ends lost 2 bases and 4 bases respectively, with 14 bases between them. The germline V gene has CDR1 MNHEY and CDR2 SMNVEV (reference sequence). CDR3 length equals 15 residues. CDR3 bases: TGTGCCAGCAGTTTAACGGCCCTAACCCCCTATGGCTACACCTTC. As protein: CASSLTALTPYGYTF.

This clonotype was detected many times. The V gene is TRBV4-2, the J gene TRBJ1-5, with D possibly being TRBD1 (6 bases). The germline V gene has CDR1 LGHNA and CDR2 YNFKEQ. The CDR3 totals 14 residues. With 2 bases removed from V and 3 bases from J, the gap between germline ends came to 8 bases. The CDR3 bases are TGTGCCAGCAGCCAAAGGACAGACAATCAGCCCCAGCATTTT. This gives the protein CASSQRTDNQPQHF.

V gene TRBV5-8 combines with J gene TRBJ1-5, with a possible D match to TRBD1 (6 bases). Trimming removed 1 base from V and 1 base from J, with 15 bases in between. Germline assignment: CDR1 SGHTS and CDR2 YDEGEE. The CDR3 is 17 residues long. Here the CDR3 DNA reads TGTGCCAGCAGCTTGTATGGGGGGGGCCGAAGCAATCAGCCCCAGCATTTT. Translating it yields CASSLYGGGRSNQPQHF.

J is TRBJ2-5 and V is TRBV20-1, with a weak D call TRBD2 (6 bases). V shed 3 bases and J shed 5 bases, with 10 bases lying between them. The V gene's germline CDR1 is DFQATT and CDR2 SNEGSKA (reference sequence). There are 12 residues in the CDR3. The CDR3 sequence is CSARTSSETQYF. The CDR3 nucleotides are TGCAGTGCTAGGACTAGTTCTGAGACCCAGTACTTC.

With regard to this clonotype: A single base is all that separates this from a far larger clone, so a read error is likely. The chain carries TRBV2 and TRBJ2-7, with 10 nucleotides matching TRBD2. Unmatched junction bases numbered 9, after V lost 6 bases and J lost 7 bases. The CDR3 is 14 residues long. Germline CDR1 and CDR2: SNHLY and FYNNEI. This CDR3 reads CASRTGTSEIEQYF. CDR3 sequence (DNA): TGTGCCAGCAGAACCGGGACTAGCGAGATTGAGCAGTACTTC.

This clonotype was recorded at least ten times. The rearrangement joins TRBV10-3 to TRBJ2-1, with D perhaps TRBD2 (7 bases). The V gene lost 4 bases and the J gene lost 10 bases, with 17 bases spanning the gap. The CDR3 totals 14 residues. CDR1 and CDR2 from the germline V gene are ENHRY and SYGVKD. CDR3 DNA sequence: TGTGCCATCAGTGTCGGGGAAGGGGGGGGGGAGCAGTTCTTC. It yields the protein CAISVGEGGGEQFF.

The CDR3: CASTAGGDTQYF. The DNA of the CDR3 is TGTGCCAGCACCGCGGGGGGAGATACGCAGTATTTT. The gene calls are TRBV28 and TRBJ2-3; 8 nucleotides align to TRBD2. Germline values: CDR1 MDHEN, CDR2 SYDVKM. The CDR3 is 12 amino acids. J lost 5 bases, V lost 7 bases, and 2 bases had no gene match. Drawing the rest from reference TRBV28 and TRBJ2-3, the complete variable domain is DVKVTQSSRYLVKRTGEKVFLECVQDMDHENMFWYRQDPGLGLRLIYFSYDVKMKEKGDIPEGYSVSREKKERFSLILESASTNQTSMYLCASTAGGDTQYFGPGTRLTVL.

In its sample, this clonotype was seen a few times. The chain couples TRBV19 to TRBJ2-3; 9 bases fit TRBD2. Germline assignment: CDR1 LNHDA and CDR2 SQIVND (reference sequence). The length of the CDR3 is 14 residues. With V trimmed by 7 bases and J by 2 bases, 4 bases remained unmatched. CDR3 amino acids: CASTEREDTDTQYF. DNA of the CDR3: TGTGCCAGTACCGAGCGGGAGGACACAGATACGCAGTATTTT.

This clonotype was picked up many times. In nucleotides, the CDR3 is TGTGCCAGCAGAGCGACAGGCGCTCCCAATCAGCCCCAGCATTTT. This sequence encodes CASRATGAPNQPQHF. The genes are TRBV2 and TRBJ1-5; possible D gene TRBD1, 6 bases. Trimming shortened V by 6 bases and J by 3 bases, and 15 bases separated the two germline ends. The CDR3 has 15 amino acids. Germline V CDR1 and CDR2: SNHLY, FYNNEI.

Turning to this clonotype: A clone one base away is much larger, so this may be a read error. The rearrangement joins TRBV20-1 to TRBJ1-5; D possibly corresponds to TRBD1 (6 bases). Trimming took 5 bases from V and 3 from J, leaving 11 bases between them. CDR3 length: 13 amino acids. Germline assignment: CDR1 DFQATT and CDR2 SNEGSKA (reference sequence). The CDR3 loop reads CSASDSYNQPQHF. Here the CDR3 DNA reads TGCAGTGCTTCGGACAGCTACAATCAGCCCCAGCATTTT.